This T cell receptor (beta chain) comes out of a study of blood T cell repertoires in COVID-19. Study details: Sample material is recorded as cDNA or gDNA derived from T cells, B-cell-depleted T cells, or PBMCs.

How the authors handled the data: Amplification of reference gene primers was used by the study to estimate nucleated cell counts. Generated by immunoSEQ multiplex PCR, the TCRdb table keeps only in-frame clones and is missing some. Clonal size and the V and J genes are those of that table, whereas D and trimming came from the DNA. The table records around 140,000 clones, under 90% of them present only once. In germline, CDR1 is SGHAT, CDR2 FQNNGV. The CDR3 sequence is 13 residues long. The germline V and J ends were trimmed by 4 bases and 6 bases, with 13 bases remaining between them. The receptor's source is a woman in her sixties with active or convalescent COVID-19. Source material: peripheral blood. The rearrangement joins TRBV11-2 to TRBJ2-7, with a weak D call TRBD1 (6 bases). The CDR3, as DNA: TGTGCCAGCAGCTCGGACAGTTTCGGCGAGCAGTACTTC. This codes for CASSSDSFGEQYF.